This T cell receptor beta chain was identified in a study of regulatory dendritic cells for organ transplantation. Per germline, CDR1 GTSNPN and CDR2 SVGIG (reference sequence). V was pared by 3 bases and J by 0 bases, with 18 bases of the junction left unmatched. The CDR3 runs to 19 residues. Sequencing used immunoSEQ multiplex PCR; TCRdb keeps in-frame clones, though not all of them. The sample has under 45,000 clones, roughly 89% seen once; the top ten hold just over 0.06%. The source is a human donor in good health. This sequence joins TRBV30 and TRBJ1-1; 8 bases map to TRBD1. The sample taken for sequencing was naive CD4+ T cells from blood. Subset described: CD45RA+ naive T cells. In DNA form, the CDR3 reads TGTGCCTGGAGCCCTCCAATGGACAGGGCGGCAAGGGTGAACACTGAAGCTTTCTTT. Translated: CAWSPPMDRAARVNTEAFF.